This TCR beta chain was sequenced in a study of blood T cell repertoires in COVID-19. Study details: Both acute and convalescent COVID-19 samples were obtained from the United States, Italy and Spain.

This clone was detected a few times. Ages ranged from about 18 to 89 years, with residence in about two dozen US areas. Membership in each cohort depended on participant-reported clinical history. A COVID-19 case had been met by exposed participants during the 2 weeks before study entry. Method: immunoSEQ multiplex PCR; TCRdb's copy keeps in-frame clones and lacks some. The table shows about 220,000 clones, with about 80% occurring only once. The length of the CDR3 is 12 residues. The germline V gene encodes CDR1 MNHEY and CDR2 SVGAGI. Source material: PBMCs or T cells enriched from blood (not recorded which). The TCR originated in a woman aged 45-65 years who had been exposed to COVID-19. The chain uses TRBV6-5 and TRBJ1-2; perhaps TRBD1 as D (5 bases). In nucleotides, the CDR3 is TGTCCCGGGGGATGGACTTGGGATGGCTACACCTTC. Translated: CPGGWTWDGYTF.